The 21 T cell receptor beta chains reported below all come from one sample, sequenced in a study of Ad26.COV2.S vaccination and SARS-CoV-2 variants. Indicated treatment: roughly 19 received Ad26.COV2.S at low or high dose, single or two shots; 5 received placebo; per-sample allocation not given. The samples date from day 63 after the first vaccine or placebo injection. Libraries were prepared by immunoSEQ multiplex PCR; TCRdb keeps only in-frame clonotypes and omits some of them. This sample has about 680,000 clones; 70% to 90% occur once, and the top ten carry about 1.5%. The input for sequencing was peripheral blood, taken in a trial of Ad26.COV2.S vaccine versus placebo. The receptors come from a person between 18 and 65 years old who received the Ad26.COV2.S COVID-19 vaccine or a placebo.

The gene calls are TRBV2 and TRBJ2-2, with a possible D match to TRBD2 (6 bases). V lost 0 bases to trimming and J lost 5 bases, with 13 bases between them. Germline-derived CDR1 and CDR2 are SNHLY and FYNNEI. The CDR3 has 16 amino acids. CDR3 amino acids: CASSEAEGFRTGELFF. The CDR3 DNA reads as TGTGCCAGCAGTGAAGCGGAGGGTTTTCGGACCGGGGAGCTGTTTTTT.

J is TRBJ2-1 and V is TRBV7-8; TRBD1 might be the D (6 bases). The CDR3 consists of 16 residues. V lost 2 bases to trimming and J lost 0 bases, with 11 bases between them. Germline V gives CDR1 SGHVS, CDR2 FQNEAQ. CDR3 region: CASSLIRGPSYNEQFF. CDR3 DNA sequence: TGTGCCAGCAGCTTAATCAGGGGTCCCTCCTACAATGAGCAGTTCTTC.

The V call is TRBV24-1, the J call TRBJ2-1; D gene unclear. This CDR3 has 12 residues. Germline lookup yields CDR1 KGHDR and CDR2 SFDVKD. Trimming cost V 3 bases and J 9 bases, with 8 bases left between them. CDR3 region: CATSDTQSEQFF. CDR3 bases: TGTGCCACCAGTGATACCCAAAGTGAGCAGTTCTTC.

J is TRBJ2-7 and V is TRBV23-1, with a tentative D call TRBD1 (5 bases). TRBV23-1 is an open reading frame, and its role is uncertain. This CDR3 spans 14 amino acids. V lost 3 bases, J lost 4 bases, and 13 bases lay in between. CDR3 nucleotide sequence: TGCGCCAGCAGTCAGGGAACAGGATCGTACGAGCAGTACTTC. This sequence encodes CASSQGTGSYEQYF.

The CDR3 DNA is TGTGCCAGCAGTTACGGAGGGGTCCCCTACAATGAGCAGTTCTTC. It codes for CASSYGGVPYNEQFF. This sequence joins TRBV6-2 or TRBV6-3 and TRBJ2-1; maybe TRBD2 (6 bases). Germline values: CDR1 MNHEY, CDR2 SVGEGT. V was cut by 2 bases and J by 2 bases, with 10 bases left in between. The CDR3 sequence is 15 residues long.

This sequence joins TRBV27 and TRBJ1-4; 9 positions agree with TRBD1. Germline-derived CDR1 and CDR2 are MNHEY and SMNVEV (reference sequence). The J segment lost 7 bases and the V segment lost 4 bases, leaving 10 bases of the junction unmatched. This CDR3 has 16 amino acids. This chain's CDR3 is CASSSTRTGAREKLFF. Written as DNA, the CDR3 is TGTGCCAGCAGTTCCACCAGGACAGGGGCACGTGAAAAACTGTTTTTT.

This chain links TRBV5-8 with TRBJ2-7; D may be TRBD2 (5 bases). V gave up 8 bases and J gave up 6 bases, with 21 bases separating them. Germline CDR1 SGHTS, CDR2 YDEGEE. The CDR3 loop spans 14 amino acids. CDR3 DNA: TGTGCCAGTAACAAGGGAGAGTGGTTCTCCGAGCAGTACTTC. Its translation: CASNKGEWFSEQYF. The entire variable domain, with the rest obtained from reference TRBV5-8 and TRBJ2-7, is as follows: EAGVTQSPTHLIKTRGQQATLRCSPISGHTSVYWYQQALGLGLQFLLWYDEGEERNRGNFPPRFSGRQFPNYSSELNVNALELEDSALYLCASNKGEWFSEQYFGPGTRLTVT.

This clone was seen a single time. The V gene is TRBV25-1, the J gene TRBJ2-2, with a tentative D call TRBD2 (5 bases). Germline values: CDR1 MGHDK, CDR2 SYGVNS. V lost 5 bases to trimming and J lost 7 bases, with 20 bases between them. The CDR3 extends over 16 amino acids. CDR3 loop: CASSPSGSGYGGELFF. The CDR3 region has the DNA TGTGCCAGCAGTCCCTCAGGTTCGGGGTATGGCGGGGAGCTGTTTTTT.

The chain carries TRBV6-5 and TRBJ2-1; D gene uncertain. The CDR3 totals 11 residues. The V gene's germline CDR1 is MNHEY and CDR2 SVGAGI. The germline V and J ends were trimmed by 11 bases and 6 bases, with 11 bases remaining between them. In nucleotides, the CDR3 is TGTGCCGCCGAGACCGGCAATGAGCAGTTCTTC. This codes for CAAETGNEQFF.

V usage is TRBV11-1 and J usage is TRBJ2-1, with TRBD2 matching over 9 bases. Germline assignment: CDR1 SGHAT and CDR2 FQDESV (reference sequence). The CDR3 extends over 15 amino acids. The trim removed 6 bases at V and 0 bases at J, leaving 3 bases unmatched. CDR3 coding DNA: TGTGCCAGCAGGCGTAGCGGGAGCTCCTACAATGAGCAGTTCTTC. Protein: CASRRSGSSYNEQFF.

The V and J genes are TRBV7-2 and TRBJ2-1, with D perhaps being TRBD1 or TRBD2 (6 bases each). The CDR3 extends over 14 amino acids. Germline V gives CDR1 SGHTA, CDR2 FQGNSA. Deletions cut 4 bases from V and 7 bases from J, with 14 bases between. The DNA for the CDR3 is TGTGCCAGCAGCTATAGAGGGGGGCGGAATGAGCAGTTCTTC. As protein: CASSYRGGRNEQFF.

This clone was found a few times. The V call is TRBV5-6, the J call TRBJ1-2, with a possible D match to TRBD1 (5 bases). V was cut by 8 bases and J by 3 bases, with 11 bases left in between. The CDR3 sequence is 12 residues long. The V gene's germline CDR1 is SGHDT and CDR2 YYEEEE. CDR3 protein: CARKSGYYGYTF. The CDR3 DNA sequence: TGTGCCAGGAAGTCAGGGTACTATGGCTACACCTTC.

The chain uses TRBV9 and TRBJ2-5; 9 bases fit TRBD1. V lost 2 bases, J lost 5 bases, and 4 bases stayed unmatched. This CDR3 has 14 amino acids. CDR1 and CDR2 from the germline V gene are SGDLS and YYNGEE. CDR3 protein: CASSVTGGAETQYF. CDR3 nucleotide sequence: TGTGCCAGCAGCGTTACAGGGGGCGCGGAGACCCAGTACTTC.

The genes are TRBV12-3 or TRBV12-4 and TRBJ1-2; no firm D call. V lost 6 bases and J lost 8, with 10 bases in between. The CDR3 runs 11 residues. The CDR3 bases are TGTGCCAGCAGCTCAAATTGGGGCTACACCTTC. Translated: CASSSNWGYTF.

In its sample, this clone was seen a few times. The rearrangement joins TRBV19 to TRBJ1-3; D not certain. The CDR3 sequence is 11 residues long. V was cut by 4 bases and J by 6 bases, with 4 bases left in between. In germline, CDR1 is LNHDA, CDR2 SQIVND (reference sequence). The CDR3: CASSRSNTIYF. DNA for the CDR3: TGTGCCAGTAGTAGGTCAAACACCATATATTTT.

CDR3 sequence reads: CASSPRLALSTDTQYF. The CDR3, as DNA: TGTGCCAGCAGTCCACGACTAGCATTAAGCACAGATACGCAGTATTTT. The chain couples TRBV6-2 or TRBV6-3 to TRBJ2-3, with 7 bases identical to TRBD2. CDR1 and CDR2 (germline): MNHEY, SVGEGT. This CDR3 is 16 amino acids long. Germline trimming cut 5 bases from V and 0 bases from J; bases unmatched to any gene: 8.

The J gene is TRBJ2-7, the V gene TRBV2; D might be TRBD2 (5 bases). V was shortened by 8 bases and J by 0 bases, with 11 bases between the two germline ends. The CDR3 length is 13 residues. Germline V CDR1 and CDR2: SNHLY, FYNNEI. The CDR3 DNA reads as TGTGCCAGCTCTGGCGCGGGCTCCTACGAGCAGTACTTC. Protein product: CASSGAGSYEQYF.

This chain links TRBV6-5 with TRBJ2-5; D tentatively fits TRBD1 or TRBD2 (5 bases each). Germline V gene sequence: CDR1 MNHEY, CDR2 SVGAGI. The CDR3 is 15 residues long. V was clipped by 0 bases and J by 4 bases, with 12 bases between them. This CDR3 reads CASSYSRGEGETQYF. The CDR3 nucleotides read TGTGCCAGCAGTTACTCGAGGGGAGAGGGAGAGACCCAGTACTTC.

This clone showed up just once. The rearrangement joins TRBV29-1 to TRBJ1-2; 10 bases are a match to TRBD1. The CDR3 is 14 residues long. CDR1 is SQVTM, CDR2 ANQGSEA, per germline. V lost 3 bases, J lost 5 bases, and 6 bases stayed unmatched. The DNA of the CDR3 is TGCAGCGTTGACCGGAGGACAGGGGGATATGGCTACACCTTC. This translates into CSVDRRTGGYGYTF. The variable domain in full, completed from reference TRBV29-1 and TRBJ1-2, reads SAVISQKPSRDICQRGTSLTIQCQVDSQVTMMFWYRQQPGQSLTLIATANQGSEATYESGFVIDKFPISRPNLTFSTLTVSNMSPEDSSIYLCSVDRRTGGYGYTFGSGTRLTVV.

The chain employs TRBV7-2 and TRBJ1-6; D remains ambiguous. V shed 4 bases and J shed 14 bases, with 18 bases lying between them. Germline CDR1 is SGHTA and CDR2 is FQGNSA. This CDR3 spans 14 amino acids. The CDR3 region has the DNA TGTGCCAGCAGCTCGCTAGAACGCGGGAGGGCCCTCCACTTT. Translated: CASSSLERGRALHF.

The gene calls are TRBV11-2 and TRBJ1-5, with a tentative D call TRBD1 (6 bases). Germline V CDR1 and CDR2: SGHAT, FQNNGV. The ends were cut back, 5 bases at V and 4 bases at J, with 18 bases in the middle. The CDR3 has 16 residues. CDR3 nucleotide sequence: TGTGCCAGCAGCCCATTGGGGAGAAGGGGGAATCAGCCCCAGCATTTT. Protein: CASSPLGRRGNQPQHF. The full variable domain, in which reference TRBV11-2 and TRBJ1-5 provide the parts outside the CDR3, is EAGVAQSPRYKIIEKRQSVAFWCNPISGHATLYWYQQILGQGPKLLIQFQNNGVVDDSQLPKDRFSAERLKGVDSTLKIQPAKLEDSAVYLCASSPLGRRGNQPQHFGDGTRLSIL.